These T cell receptor beta chains were read from a single sample in a study of regulatory T cells in long-lasting Graves disease. TCRdb independently ran MiXCR on the multiplex PCR reads; one entry per CDR3 protein. The sample shows approximately 360,000 distinct CDR3 sequences, approximately 25% of them seen only once. Sequences were derived from peripheral blood mononuclear cells (PBMCs), sampled when the disease was refractory, from a patient treated with antithyroid drugs. The receptor source for this set is a woman aged 40 to 50 with Graves disease. Both conserved end residues are part of each CDR3. The D gene is left open where the match is weak.

d_call	v_call	j_call	cdr3_aa
.	TRBV28	TRBJ1-6	CASSLLALDSPLHF
.	TRBV27	TRBJ1-5	CASSFSGTGQPQHF
TRBD2	TRBV10-3	TRBJ2-5	CAISLLAGDGETQYF
.	TRBV6-2/TRBV6-3	TRBJ1-1	CASSYNGAPRRTEAFF
TRBD1	TRBV28	TRBJ2-7	CASSLWDRGNEQYF
.	TRBV25-1	TRBJ2-7	CASSEKDSNYEQYF
.	TRBV6-9	TRBJ2-7	CASSYSLGGGRSYEQYF
TRBD2	TRBV5-1	TRBJ2-3	CASSFWGVGGRSTDTQYF
.	TRBV2	TRBJ2-1	CASNRRDTPGWQFF
.	TRBV29-1	TRBJ2-7	CSVELSYMEQYF
.	TRBV11-2	TRBJ2-7	CASSSGATFLYEQYF
.	TRBV20-1	TRBJ2-7	CSANGVHEQYF
.	TRBV28	TRBJ2-7	CASSLPETRRGSSSYEQYF
.	TRBV15	TRBJ2-7	CATSAGPNGEQYF
.	TRBV28	TRBJ2-4	CASSFLPSIQYF
.	TRBV7-2	TRBJ1-5	CASSLGAIQPQHF
.	TRBV6-2/TRBV6-3	TRBJ1-4	CASSYRGKLFF
.	TRBV12-3/TRBV12-4	TRBJ2-7	CASSSWKAPGQLKRYEQYF
.	TRBV5-4	TRBJ2-5	CASSPTVEAEKETQYF
.	TRBV7-2	TRBJ1-5	CASSLGGAGDNQPQHF
TRBD1	TRBV6-2/TRBV6-3	TRBJ1-2	CASTLKIGTASRTDGYTF
.	TRBV20-1	TRBJ1-2	CSARVQGSNYGYTF
.	TRBV11-1	TRBJ1-6	CASSLRHPQGDSPLHF
.	TRBV4-1	TRBJ1-1	CASSQDGRTNTEAFF
TRBD2	TRBV7-9	TRBJ2-5	CASSSRGREETQYF
.	TRBV20-1	TRBJ1-5	CSARGRYRSNQPQHF
.	TRBV7-9	TRBJ2-7	CASSLGRDRSSYEQYF
.	TRBV30	TRBJ2-7	CAWTTLYEQYF
.	TRBV12-3/TRBV12-4	TRBJ2-7	CASSSGGLAYEQYF
TRBD1	TRBV20-1	TRBJ2-5	CSASTGGGETQYF
TRBD2	TRBV7-9	TRBJ2-1	CASSSYLGLAGGSEQFF
.	TRBV5-1	TRBJ1-2	CASSLAGAVRGYGYTF
.	TRBV12-5	TRBJ2-2	CASARGGPSTGELFF
TRBD2	TRBV29-1	TRBJ2-7	CSVEFAAGALYEQYF
.	TRBV29-1	TRBJ1-1	CSVAVTEAFF
.	TRBV7-3	TRBJ2-5	CAGQAGKTQYF
.	TRBV19	TRBJ2-2	CASSILAYTGELFF
.	TRBV5-6	TRBJ1-2	CASHAQGIYGYTF
.	TRBV20-1	TRBJ1-6	CSALQGIDPPLHF
TRBD1	TRBV5-4	TRBJ1-1	CASSLWTGLTEAFF
TRBD2	TRBV2	TRBJ2-1	CASSLASLTGRVVYNEQFF
.	TRBV20-1	TRBJ2-7	CSAAERASQVEQYF
TRBD1	TRBV27	TRBJ2-7	CASRMTGAPVHRLYEQYF
TRBD2	TRBV27	TRBJ2-5	CASSPLFDGRETQYF
.	TRBV25-1	TRBJ2-1	CASSSRGTPYNEQFF
.	TRBV11-2	TRBJ2-7	CASSPSGKGGEQYF
.	TRBV14	TRBJ1-1	CASSPRIGRSNTEAFF
.	TRBV28	TRBJ1-4	CASSPAGGLEKLFF
.	TRBV5-1	TRBJ2-7	CASSKDAAGYEQYF
TRBD1	TRBV10-3	TRBJ1-3	CAIRDRGPSGNTIYF
.	TRBV2	TRBJ2-1	CASSGPGPMDNEQFF
.	TRBV6-2/TRBV6-3	TRBJ2-2	CASSYGEGSVVWTGELFF